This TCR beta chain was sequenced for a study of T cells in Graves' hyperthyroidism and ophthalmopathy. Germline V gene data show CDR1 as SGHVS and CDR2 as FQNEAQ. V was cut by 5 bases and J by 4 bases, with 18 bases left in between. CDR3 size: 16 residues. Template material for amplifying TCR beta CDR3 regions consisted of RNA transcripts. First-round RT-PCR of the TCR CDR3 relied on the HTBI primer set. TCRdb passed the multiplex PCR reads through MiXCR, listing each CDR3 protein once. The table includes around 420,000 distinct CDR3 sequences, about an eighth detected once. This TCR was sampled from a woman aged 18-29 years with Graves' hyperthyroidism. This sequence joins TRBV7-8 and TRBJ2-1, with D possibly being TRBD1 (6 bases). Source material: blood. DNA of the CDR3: TGTGCCAGCAGCCTGGACCGGGACAAGGCGTACAATGAGCAGTTCTTC. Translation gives CASSLDRDKAYNEQFF. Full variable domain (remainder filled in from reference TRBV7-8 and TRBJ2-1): GAGVSQSPRYKVAKRGQDVALRCDPISGHVSLFWYQQALGQGPEFLTYFQNEAQLDKSGLPSDRFFAERPEGSVSTLKIQRTQQEDSAVYLCASSLDRDKAYNEQFFGPGTRLTVL.